This T cell receptor (beta chain) was recorded in a study of spatial heterogeneity in lung cancer. This CDR3 comprises 14 residues. Looked up from germline, CDR1 is DFQATT and CDR2 is SNEGSKA (reference sequence). The V end lost 0 bases, the J end lost 8 bases, and 14 bases lay between the germline ends. MiXCR, run by TCRdb on the 5' RACE reads, gives a single entry per CDR3 protein. This sample has about 48,000 distinct CDR3 sequences, with approximately 5.7% found just once. This clonotype was seen only a few times. The sample's time point: sample taken at primary tumor resection. This receptor was identified in a male donor with early-stage non-small cell lung cancer. The chain uses TRBV20-1 and TRBJ2-1; D may be TRBD1 or TRBD2 (5 bases each). The material was PBMCs, obtained at surgery. This CDR3 reads CSARDGTANDEQFF. CDR3 bases: TGCAGTGCTAGAGACGGGACCGCTAACGATGAGCAGTTCTTC.